The rows below give T cell receptor beta chains drawn from one sample of a study of blood T cells in healthy people across ages. In TCRdb, the 5' RACE reads were re-called with MiXCR into one record per CDR3 protein. The data show around 1,500,000 distinct CDR3 sequences, with roughly 27% seen just once and 7% to 9% held by the top ten. The source material was blood. The receptors originated from a woman under 40 in good health. CDR3s include the opening cysteine and the closing phenylalanine or tryptophan. D genes are given only for firm matches. Clone size appears in some rows only: once, few, many, or a class for an expanded clone.

V gene	clone size	D gene	J gene	CDR3 DNA	CDR3 protein
TRBV28	few	.	TRBJ1-2	TGTGCCAGCAGCCCAGGGTTCTACTACACCTTC	CASSPGFYYTF
TRBV15	.	TRBD2	TRBJ2-7	TGTACCACCAGCAGTGACACTAGCGGGAGGACCTACGAGCAGTACTTC	CTTSSDTSGRTYEQYF
TRBV7-6	few	.	TRBJ2-2	TGTGCCAGCAGCAAACGGGGAGGACAGGGGGAGCTGTTTTTT	CASSKRGGQGELFF
TRBV12-3/TRBV12-4	few	.	TRBJ1-5	TGTGCCAGCAGTTTAACGGGGGGGCCCGGGGCCCAGCATTTT	CASSLTGGPGAQHF
TRBV6-2/TRBV6-3	.	.	TRBJ2-4	TGTGCCAGCACTACAGCAGCCAAAAACATTCAGTACTTC	CASTTAAKNIQYF
TRBV12-5	few	.	TRBJ2-7	TGTGCTAGTGGTTCGACATTTTACGAGCAGTACTTC	CASGSTFYEQYF
TRBV7-2	many	.	TRBJ2-3	TGTGCCAGCAGCTTACAACAGAAGGATACGCAGTATTTT	CASSLQQKDTQYF
TRBV5-5	many	.	TRBJ2-7	TGTGCCAGCAGCTTGTTCGGGGCCACCTACGAGCAGTACTTC	CASSLFGATYEQYF
TRBV29-1	few	.	TRBJ1-4	TGCAGCGTCGAGAGAGTGGGGCCTACTAATGAAAAACTGTTTTTT	CSVERVGPTNEKLFF
TRBV19	.	.	TRBJ2-7	TGTGCCACCACACCCGGGCCAGGGCTCGAGCAGTACTTC	CATTPGPGLEQYF
TRBV20-1	many	TRBD2	TRBJ2-2	TGCAGTGCTAGAGACCTAGGGACTAGCGGGGGGGCCACCGGGGAGCTGTTTTTT	CSARDLGTSGGATGELFF
TRBV3-1	.	.	TRBJ2-7	TGTGCCAGCAGCCCCTCAGCGGCCGCCTACGAGCAGTACTTC	CASSPSAAAYEQYF
TRBV5-1	.	TRBD1	TRBJ2-7	TGCGCCAGCAGCTGGTCCCCGGGACAGGGGGGCTACGAGCAGTACTTC	CASSWSPGQGGYEQYF
TRBV5-4	.	.	TRBJ2-2	TGTGCCGGCAGCCCGGTTCGGGGGACGGACACCGGGGAGCTGTTTTTT	CAGSPVRGTDTGELFF
TRBV12-5	.	.	TRBJ1-1	TGTGCTAGTGGTTTGCACTCGGACACACGACGGGGAAACACTGAAGCTTTCTTT	CASGLHSDTRRGNTEAFF
TRBV29-1	many	TRBD2	TRBJ2-5	TGCAGCGTTTCGTCCGGGACTAGCACCCGAGAGACCCAGTACTTC	CSVSSGTSTRETQYF
TRBV6-5	many	TRBD1	TRBJ2-7	TGTGCCAGCAGTTACCGAAGGACAGGGGGCGCGTCCGAGCAGTACTTC	CASSYRRTGGASEQYF
TRBV6-2/TRBV6-3	.	.	TRBJ1-2	TGTGCCAGCAGCTCTACTAGCGCCGGGATCTATGGCTACACCTTC	CASSSTSAGIYGYTF
TRBV6-2/TRBV6-3	.	.	TRBJ2-1	TGTGCCAGCTCTACGAAGAGGGTGGGTAAGTCCGCCAATGAGCAGTTCTTC	CASSTKRVGKSANEQFF
TRBV12-3/TRBV12-4	.	.	TRBJ1-2	TGTGCCAGCAGTCCGGCCGGACGTGGCTATGGCTACACCTTC	CASSPAGRGYGYTF
TRBV4-1	many	.	TRBJ2-3	TGCGCCAGCAGCCTCAATACCTTGGATACGCAGTATTTT	CASSLNTLDTQYF
TRBV7-2	few	.	TRBJ2-3	TGTGCCAGCAGCGCGATGGATACGCAGTATTTT	CASSAMDTQYF
TRBV5-1	.	.	TRBJ2-2	TGCGCCAGCAGCTCGGTGGGGGACACCGGGGAGCTGTTTTTT	CASSSVGDTGELFF
TRBV12-3/TRBV12-4	.	TRBD2	TRBJ2-2	TGTGCCAGCAGCGGACTAGCGGGGGGGCTCAGCACCGGGGAGCTGTTTTTT	CASSGLAGGLSTGELFF
TRBV29-1	many	.	TRBJ1-2	TGCAGCGTTGAAGGGGGGGTTGTCTATGGCTACACCTTC	CSVEGGVVYGYTF
TRBV10-2	.	TRBD2	TRBJ2-3	TGCGCCAGCAGTGAGGGTAGCGGGGGGACCTCTAGCACAGATACGCAGTATTTT	CASSEGSGGTSSTDTQYF
TRBV7-3	once	.	TRBJ2-2	TGTGCCAGCAGGTTAGATCCGGGACAAATCACCGGGGAGCTGTTTTTT	CASRLDPGQITGELFF
TRBV7-2	.	.	TRBJ2-1	TGTGCCAGCACCCAAAGCTTATCGAGCAATGAGCAGTTCTTC	CASTQSLSSNEQFF
TRBV7-2	few	.	TRBJ2-7	TGTGCCAGCAGCTTAGCCCGAAACTACGAGCAGTACTTC	CASSLARNYEQYF
TRBV10-3	.	.	TRBJ2-2	TGTGCCATCAGTGGGGGAATCGGGGAGCTGTTTTTT	CAISGGIGELFF
TRBV7-6	.	.	TRBJ1-2	TGTGCCAGCAGCCAACCCGGGGAAGACTATGGCTACACCTTC	CASSQPGEDYGYTF
TRBV7-9	few	TRBD1	TRBJ2-1	TGTGCCAGCAGCTCCCTGGCAGGGGGATATGTCGATGAGCAGTTCTTC	CASSSLAGGYVDEQFF
TRBV3-1	few	TRBD1	TRBJ1-2	TGTGCCAGCAGCCGACAGGGGGAATGCACCTTC	CASSRQGECTF
TRBV3-1	.	.	TRBJ2-1	TGTGCCAGCAGCCTACTAAGGGGCGGGCAGTTCTTC	CASSLLRGGQFF
TRBV9	few	.	TRBJ2-3	TGTGCCAGCAGACCGGGTCTCAACACAGATACGCAGTATTTT	CASRPGLNTDTQYF
TRBV27	.	.	TRBJ2-7	TGTGCCAGCAGTTTATCGACTGCGGGGAATTACGAGCAGTACTTC	CASSLSTAGNYEQYF
TRBV7-2	.	.	TRBJ2-1	TGTGCCAGCAGCTCCGGACTTCAAGAGCAGTTCTTC	CASSSGLQEQFF
TRBV7-2	.	TRBD2	TRBJ2-7	TGTGCCAGCAGCTCTTACGGTATCCGGGGGGGAAACGAGCAGTACTTC	CASSSYGIRGGNEQYF
TRBV7-7	.	.	TRBJ2-7	TGTGCCAGCAGCTTTTGGAACGGCCATCCCACCTACGAGCAGTACTTC	CASSFWNGHPTYEQYF
TRBV9	many	.	TRBJ2-7	TGTGCCAGCAGCCGCCGGGACACACACTCCTACGAGCAGTACTTC	CASSRRDTHSYEQYF